These 23 T cell receptor beta chains came from one sample sequenced in a study of identical twins. MiXCR, run by TCRdb on the 5' RACE reads, gives a single entry per CDR3 protein. The sample consists of roughly 350,000 distinct CDR3 sequences, approximately 8.7% of them appearing once. Material for sequencing was naive T cells sorted from blood. All receptors derive from a woman aged 45-65 years in good health.

This clonotype occurred many times. The J gene is TRBJ2-5, the V gene TRBV28; D might be TRBD1 or TRBD2, each matching 5 bases. This CDR3 has 15 amino acids. CDR1 is MDHEN, CDR2 SYDVKM, per germline. Trimming cost V 2 bases and J 5 bases, with 15 bases left between them. CDR3 DNA sequence: TGTGCCAGCAGTTTAGGGGGTAGTAGACGGGAGACCCAGTACTTC. This translates into CASSLGGSRRETQYF.

The chain recombines TRBV29-1 with TRBJ2-2, with 14 nucleotides matching TRBD2. CDR3 length: 15 amino acids. Trimming took 7 bases from V and 7 from J; bases not matched to a gene: 8. In germline, CDR1 is SQVTM, CDR2 ANQGSEA. In nucleotides, the CDR3 is TGCAGCGGCGGGGGACTAGCGGGAGTCGGCGGGGAGCTGTTTTTT. It is translated as CSGGGLAGVGGELFF.

Many counts were recorded for this clonotype. CDR3 DNA: TGTGCCTCTTCCGGGACAGTCTACGAGCAGTACTTC. Translation gives CASSGTVYEQYF. The genes are TRBV2 and TRBJ2-7; 7 positions agree with TRBD1. J was trimmed by 3 bases and V by 11 bases; bases with no gene match: 7. The germline CDR1 and CDR2 sequences are SNHLY and FYNNEI. The CDR3 totals 12 residues.

This clonotype was counted between two and nine times. The V call is TRBV7-9, the J call TRBJ2-5, with 9 bases matching TRBD2. The germline V gene has CDR1 SEHNR and CDR2 FQNEAQ (reference sequence). The length of the CDR3 is 18 residues. Trimming cost V 3 bases and J 2 bases; bases outside gene matches: 13. In DNA form, the CDR3 reads TGTGCCAGCAGCTTTTTACCCCTGACTAGCGGACTACAAGAGACCCAGTACTTC. It is translated as CASSFLPLTSGLQETQYF.

This clonotype showed up many times. V and J are TRBV12-3 or TRBV12-4 and TRBJ2-3, with D perhaps given as TRBD1 or TRBD2 (5 bases each). The germline V and J ends were trimmed by 5 bases and 8 bases, with 14 bases remaining between them. The CDR3 extends over 13 amino acids. The CDR3 protein is CASSPSGGVTQYF. CDR3 nucleotides: TGTGCCAGCAGTCCTTCTGGGGGAGTTACGCAGTATTTT.

The sample holds many counts of this clonotype. This rearrangement joins TRBV24-1 to TRBJ2-2, with a tentative D call TRBD2 (5 bases). Germline assignment: CDR1 KGHDR and CDR2 SFDVKD. The CDR3 covers 14 residues. Trimming shortened V by 5 bases and J by 4 bases, and 10 bases separated the two germline ends. CDR3 nucleotides: TGTGCCACCAGTGTGCGGGCGAGCACCGGGGAGCTGTTTTTT. Its translation is CATSVRASTGELFF.

A few counts support this clonotype. The rearrangement links TRBV11-2 to TRBJ1-6; D gene ambiguous. The germline gives CDR1 SGHAT, CDR2 FQNNGV. There are 14 residues in the CDR3. V was cut by 3 bases and J by 0 bases, with 3 bases left in between. This CDR3 reads CASSFVSYNSPLHF. The CDR3 nucleotides are TGTGCCAGCAGCTTCGTCTCCTATAATTCACCCCTCCACTTT.

At least ten counts were recorded for this clonotype. CDR3 protein: CATSRDRGITGELFF. The CDR3 nucleotides are TGTGCCACCAGCAGAGACAGGGGGATCACCGGGGAGCTGTTTTTT. V is TRBV15 and J is TRBJ2-2; 7 positions agree with TRBD1. The germline gives CDR1 LNHNV, CDR2 YYDKDF (reference sequence). Losses at the gene ends were 0 bases for V and 4 bases for J; bases not matched to a gene: 2. The CDR3 sequence is 15 residues long.

This sequence joins TRBV12-3 or TRBV12-4 and TRBJ2-1, with 11 bases fitting TRBD2. This CDR3 spans 15 amino acids. V lost 6 bases to trimming and J lost 9 bases; unmatched junction nucleotides: 10. CDR3 in amino acids: CASSVTSGKGSEQFF. The CDR3 DNA follows: TGTGCCAGCAGCGTGACTAGCGGGAAGGGATCTGAGCAGTTCTTC.

This clonotype was picked up a small number of times. This CDR3 reads CASSLAGGQREQYF. The CDR3 DNA reads TGTGCCAGCAGCTTAGCGGGGGGCCAAAGGGAGCAGTACTTC. This chain connects TRBV7-2 to TRBJ2-7; either TRBD1 or TRBD2 may fit D (6 bases each). The V end was cut by 0 bases, the J end by 7 bases, with 13 bases between. CDR3 length: 14 amino acids. Germline-derived CDR1 and CDR2 are SGHTA and FQGNSA.

This clonotype was recorded a few times. The rearrangement links TRBV6-5 to TRBJ1-1; 7 bases agree with TRBD1. In germline, CDR1 is MNHEY, CDR2 SVGAGI. The CDR3 consists of 14 residues. The J segment lost 0 bases and the V segment lost 8 bases, leaving 6 bases of the junction unmatched. In DNA form, the CDR3 reads TGTGCCAGCGTTCGGGACAGCATGAACACTGAAGCTTTCTTT. It is translated as CASVRDSMNTEAFF.

The V gene is TRBV5-1, the J gene TRBJ1-4, with unresolved D. Germline V gene data show CDR1 as SGHRS and CDR2 as YFSETQ. The CDR3 has 14 amino acids. Trimming left V 2 bases short and J 5 bases short, with 10 bases between. CDR3 sequence (DNA): TGCGCCAGCAGCTTCCGGCAGAAGAATGAAAAACTGTTTTTT. Translating gives CASSFRQKNEKLFF.

This clonotype has only a few counts. The chain carries TRBV29-1 and TRBJ1-1, with TRBD1 identical over 10 bases. This CDR3 region has 13 residues. The germline gives CDR1 SQVTM, CDR2 ANQGSEA. J was trimmed by 5 bases and V by 6 bases; bases with no gene match: 6. CDR3 bases: TGCAGCGTCACCGGGACAGGGGAGACTGAAGCTTTCTTT. Amino acid sequence: CSVTGTGETEAFF. Using reference TRBV29-1 and TRBJ1-1 for the parts outside the CDR3, the full variable domain is SAVISQKPSRDICQRGTSLTIQCQVDSQVTMMFWYRQQPGQSLTLIATANQGSEATYESGFVIDKFPISRPNLTFSTLTVSNMSPEDSSIYLCSVTGTGETEAFFGQGTRLTVV.

This rearrangement joins TRBV5-1 to TRBJ1-2; no reliable D call. This CDR3 is built from 14 residues. V gave up 4 bases and J gave up 4 bases, with 14 bases separating them. CDR1 is SGHRS and CDR2 is YFSETQ in the germline V gene. For the CDR3, the DNA is TGCGCCAGCAGCCCTGGAAGGCAAATCTATGGCTACACCTTC. Translated, it gives CASSPGRQIYGYTF.

This clonotype was observed many times. V is TRBV5-1 and J is TRBJ2-3; D uncertain. Between the trimmed V and J ends, which lost 4 bases and 6 bases, there was a span of 9 bases. This CDR3 has 12 amino acids. The germline V gene has CDR1 SGHRS and CDR2 YFSETQ. The CDR3 DNA is TGCGCCAGCAGCGGTGGGGTGGATACGCAGTATTTT. Protein sequence: CASSGGVDTQYF.

The genes are TRBV5-1 and TRBJ2-1, with 12 bases aligning to TRBD2. The junction had 6 bases not matched to a gene; V was cut back by 3 bases and J by 5 bases. The germline CDR1 and CDR2 sequences are SGHRS and YFSETQ. The CDR3 runs to 16 residues. The CDR3 reads CASSYSSGRAHNEQFF. The CDR3 DNA sequence: TGCGCCAGCAGCTACTCTAGCGGGAGGGCCCACAATGAGCAGTTCTTC.

This rearrangement joins TRBV19 to TRBJ1-2; 7 nucleotides line up with TRBD1. This CDR3 comprises 13 residues. The V segment lost 8 bases and the J segment 4 bases; nucleotides outside the gene matches: 7. Looked up from germline, CDR1 is LNHDA and CDR2 is SQIVND (reference sequence). CDR3 residues: CASRGGQLYGYTF. Here the CDR3 DNA reads TGTGCCAGTCGCGGGGGACAGCTCTATGGCTACACCTTC.

The CDR3 here is CASSLMSGGDQYF. As DNA, the CDR3 is TGTGCCAGCAGCTTAATGTCTGGAGGGGACCAGTACTTC. The rearrangement joins TRBV7-2 to TRBJ2-5; tentatively, D is TRBD2 (6 bases). CDR3 length equals 13 residues. CDR1 SGHTA and CDR2 FQGNSA come from the germline V gene. V was shortened by 2 bases and J by 10 bases, with 14 bases between the two germline ends.

This clonotype has at least ten counts. The V and J genes are TRBV12-3 or TRBV12-4 and TRBJ2-2, with D perhaps given as TRBD1 or TRBD2 (6 bases each). This CDR3 region has 15 residues. V shed 1 base and J shed 5 bases, with 11 bases lying between them. The CDR3 is CASSLGGGGTGELFF. The CDR3 nucleotides read TGTGCCAGCAGTTTAGGCGGAGGGGGGACCGGGGAGCTGTTTTTT.

J is TRBJ1-1 and V is TRBV5-6; D remains ambiguous. Trimming cost V 4 bases and J 3 bases, with 13 bases left between them. The germline CDR1 and CDR2 sequences are SGHDT and YYEEEE. The CDR3 loop spans 14 amino acids. CDR3 residues: CASSLPRRYTEAFF. Here the CDR3 DNA reads TGTGCCAGCAGCCTCCCGCGACGGTACACTGAAGCTTTCTTT.

The chain joins TRBV20-1 to TRBJ2-3, with TRBD1 matching 8 bases. Trimming cost V 7 bases and J 2 bases; bases outside gene matches: 20. Germline V gives CDR1 DFQATT, CDR2 SNEGSKA (reference sequence). This CDR3 spans 18 amino acids. Written as DNA, the CDR3 is TGCAGTGACACCAGGACAGGGCCACTCAACGTGATCACAGATACGCAGTATTTT. It yields the protein CSDTRTGPLNVITDTQYF.

Comments on this clonotype: One end of the junction does not line up with germline, which may come from a read error. The genes are TRBV20-1 and TRBJ1-2; D uncertain. The CDR3 has 10 amino acids. The germline V gene has CDR1 DFQATT and CDR2 SNEGSKA (reference sequence). The CDR3 sequence: CSADIDGYPF. The CDR3 nucleotides read TGCAGTGCAGACATCGATGGCTACCCCTTC.

This clonotype was counted between two and nine times. This sequence joins TRBV27 and TRBJ2-1, with D hard to call. The CDR3 sequence is 13 residues long. V was clipped by 0 bases and J by 7 bases, with 7 bases between them. Germline V gene lookup returns CDR1 MNHEY and CDR2 SMNVEV (reference sequence). The CDR3 loop is CASSLSPRNEQFF. DNA of the CDR3: TGTGCCAGCAGTTTATCTCCGCGGAATGAGCAGTTCTTC.